The rows below give T cell receptor beta chains drawn from one sample of a study of regulatory T cells in long-lasting Graves disease. TCRdb reprocessed the multiplex PCR reads via MiXCR and lists one record per CDR3 protein. Of some 450,000 distinct CDR3 sequences detected, 20% to 25% appear once; the ten largest clones hold roughly 26%. The sample consisted of peripheral blood mononuclear cells (PBMCs), taken when the disease was refractory, from a patient treated with antithyroid drugs. Every receptor here comes from a female donor with Graves disease. Both conserved end residues are part of each CDR3. Fields, in order: clone size, J gene, D gene, V gene, CDR3 protein, CDR3 DNA. A D gene is named only where the DNA matches it firmly. Where a row states a size, it is once, few, many or the class of an expanded clone; other rows omit it.

many | TRBJ2-7 | . | TRBV6-9 | CASSYEGSEQYF | TGTGCCAGCAGTTACGAGGGATCCGAGCAGTACTTC
. | TRBJ2-5 | TRBD1 | TRBV2 | CASIRPGQGQETQYF | TGTGCCAGCATCCGCCCCGGACAGGGCCAAGAGACCCAGTACTTC
many | TRBJ2-2 | . | TRBV4-1 | CASSQMVTGELFF | TGCGCCAGCAGCCAAATGGTAACCGGGGAGCTGTTTTTT
. | TRBJ2-1 | TRBD1 | TRBV19 | CATSMSGQGFPNNEQFF | TGTGCCACCTCCATGAGTGGACAGGGATTCCCTAACAATGAGCAGTTCTTC
. | TRBJ1-4 | TRBD1 | TRBV6-1 | CASKTGAVATNEKLFF | TGTGCCAGCAAGACAGGGGCCGTTGCAACTAATGAAAAACTGTTTTTT
many | TRBJ1-4 | TRBD1 | TRBV6-1 | CASGRPGTGMVKEKLFF | TGTGCCAGCGGACGTCCCGGGACAGGGATGGTCAAGGAAAAACTGTTTTTT
few | TRBJ2-1 | . | TRBV2 | CASSEGGQTFNEQFF | TGTGCCAGCAGTGAAGGGGGCCAAACCTTCAATGAGCAGTTCTTC
many | TRBJ2-2 | . | TRBV28 | CASSFLGRAGGELFF | TGTGCCAGCAGTTTCTTGGGTAGGGCAGGCGGGGAGCTGTTTTTT
. | TRBJ2-7 | TRBD2 | TRBV6-1 | CAGAASGTYEQYF | TGTGCCGGCGCGGCTAGCGGTACCTACGAGCAGTACTTC
few | TRBJ2-1 | TRBD1 | TRBV11-2 | CASTSTRDRDYNEQFF | TGTGCCAGCACCTCAACTCGGGACAGAGACTACAATGAGCAGTTCTTC
many | TRBJ2-7 | . | TRBV28 | CASSPTVLSYEQYF | TGTGCCAGCAGTCCCACGGTTCTGTCCTACGAGCAGTACTTC
few | TRBJ2-4 | . | TRBV4-2 | CASSQELAKNIQYF | TGTGCCAGCAGCCAAGAACTAGCCAAAAACATTCAGTACTTC
many | TRBJ2-7 | TRBD2 | TRBV9 | CASSVGGSGIYEQYF | TGTGCCAGCAGCGTAGGTGGTAGCGGGATCTACGAGCAGTACTTC
few | TRBJ2-3 | . | TRBV3-1 | CASSHTSSQYF | TGTGCCAGCAGCCATACTAGTAGTCAGTATTTT
few | TRBJ2-2 | . | TRBV4-3 | CASSSGATGELFF | TGTGCCAGCAGCTCCGGGGCCACCGGGGAGCTGTTTTTT
many | TRBJ1-3 | . | TRBV20-1 | CSARVGTGNTIYF | TGCAGTGCTAGAGTGGGGACTGGAAACACCATATATTTT
. | TRBJ1-5 | TRBD1 | TRBV6-9 | CASSYGQGAGQPQHF | TGTGCCAGCAGTTACGGACAGGGGGCCGGTCAGCCCCAGCATTTT
. | TRBJ2-3 | . | TRBV2 | CASKVQDTQYF | TGTGCCAGCAAGGTTCAAGATACGCAGTATTTT
many | TRBJ1-2 | TRBD1 | TRBV5-1 | CASSPDRDSGYTF | TGCGCCAGCAGCCCGGACAGGGACTCTGGCTACACCTTC
. | TRBJ2-3 | TRBD2 | TRBV6-1 | CASRPGPTSGSRDTQYF | TGTGCCAGCAGACCAGGGCCGACTAGCGGGAGTCGAGATACGCAGTATTTT
. | TRBJ2-2 | TRBD1 | TRBV2 | CASSSPGTGVTGELFF | TGTGCCAGCAGCTCTCCCGGGACAGGGGTTACCGGGGAGCTGTTTTTT
. | TRBJ2-5 | . | TRBV9 | CASSEGVQGSLQETQYF | TGTGCCAGCAGCGAGGGGGTACAAGGCTCTCTCCAAGAGACCCAGTACTTC
. | TRBJ2-1 | TRBD2 | TRBV29-1 | CSVHILAGEDNEQFF | TGCAGCGTCCACATACTAGCGGGAGAGGACAATGAGCAGTTCTTC
many | TRBJ2-5 | . | TRBV7-2 | CASTRDAETQYF | TGTGCCAGCACTCGGGATGCAGAGACCCAGTACTTC
many | TRBJ1-4 | TRBD1 | TRBV24-1 | CATSESTPGQQNEKLFF | TGTGCCACCAGTGAGTCTACCCCGGGACAGCAGAATGAAAAACTGTTTTTT
many | TRBJ1-1 | . | TRBV12-3/TRBV12-4 | CASRKRTGEAFF | TGTGCCAGCAGGAAAAGGACGGGTGAAGCTTTCTTT
many | TRBJ2-2 | TRBD2 | TRBV7-3 | CASSFTSGLTGELFF | TGTGCCAGCAGCTTCACTAGCGGGCTCACCGGGGAGCTGTTTTTT
many | TRBJ1-2 | . | TRBV20-1 | CSAATASYGYTF | TGCAGTGCGGCGACAGCCTCCTATGGCTACACCTTC